The clone carrying this T cell receptor beta chain was detected only a few times. Per the germline V gene, CDR1 is MNHEY and CDR2 is SVGAGI. V lost 2 bases, J lost 3 bases, and 11 bases lay in between. This CDR3 is 14 amino acids long. The data stem from a study of blood T cell repertoires in COVID-19. Study at large: The origin of the acute and convalescent COVID-19 samples was the United States, Italy and Spain.

Measured with immunoSEQ multiplex PCR; TCRdb has only the in-frame clones, and not every one. The sample holds 130,000 to 150,000 clones, about 79% seen once. V usage is TRBV6-5 and J usage is TRBJ2-7; D is possibly TRBD2 (6 bases). This clonotype originated in an elderly woman with acute or convalescent COVID-19. Sequencing was carried out using peripheral blood. For the CDR3, the DNA is TGTGCCAGCAGTTACCGGCATAGCGGCTACGAGCAGTACTTC. Encoded protein: CASSYRHSGYEQYF.